This record concerns one T cell receptor (beta chain) sequence. What it binds is not known. Amplification targeted the TCR beta CDR3 regions, with RNA transcripts as the source material. RT-PCR was first run with HTBI primers, then multiplex PCR in a second round. Using its own MiXCR run on the multiplex PCR reads, TCRdb lists one record per CDR3 protein. Altogether approximately 380,000 distinct CDR3 sequences are present, about 21% being singletons, with the ten largest covering 3%. The sample is drawn from a study of Graves' ophthalmopathy and Graves' hyperthyroidism. Notes on the study in general: Most clonotypes expanded in thyroid above 0.001 frequency were present in blood too.

The sample consisted of peripheral blood. The clonotype originates from a woman aged 18-30 years with stable Graves' hyperthyroidism.

In DNA, the CDR3 is TGTGCCAGCAGTGAAGCGGTAGGGGTGGGGGCTGGCTACACCTTC. Encoded protein: CASSEAVGVGAGYTF. The chain joins TRBV6-1 to TRBJ1-2; maybe TRBD1 (6 bases). The CDR3 runs to 15 residues. The ends were cut back, 0 bases at V and 7 bases at J, with 15 bases in the middle. Per germline, CDR1 MNHNS and CDR2 SASEGT.